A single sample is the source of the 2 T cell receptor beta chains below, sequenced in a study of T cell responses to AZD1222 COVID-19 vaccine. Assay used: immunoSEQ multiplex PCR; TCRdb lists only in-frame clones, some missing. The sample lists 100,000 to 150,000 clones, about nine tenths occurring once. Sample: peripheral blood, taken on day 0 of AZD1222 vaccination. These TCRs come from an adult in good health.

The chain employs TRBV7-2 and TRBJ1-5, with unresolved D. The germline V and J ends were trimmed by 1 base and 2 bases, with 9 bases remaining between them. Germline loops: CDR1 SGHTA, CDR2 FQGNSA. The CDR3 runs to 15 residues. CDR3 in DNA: TGTGCCAGCAGCTTAGGGGTTGATGGCAATCAGCCCCAGCATTTT. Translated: CASSLGVDGNQPQHF.

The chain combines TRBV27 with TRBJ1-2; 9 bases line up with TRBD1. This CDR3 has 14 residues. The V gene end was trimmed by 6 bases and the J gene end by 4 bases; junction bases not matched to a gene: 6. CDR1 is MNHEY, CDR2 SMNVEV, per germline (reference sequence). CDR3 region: CASRTGGGGYGYTF. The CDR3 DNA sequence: TGTGCCAGCAGAACAGGGGGCGGAGGCTATGGCTACACCTTC.